The 28 T cell receptor beta chains given below trace back to one sample, sequenced in a study of CD8 T cells in Susac syndrome. Random hexamers served to reverse transcribe about 0.45 to 1 ug RNA. TCRdb reprocessed the immunoSEQ multiplex PCR reads with MiXCR, giving one entry per CDR3 protein. The sample has 95,000 to 150,000 distinct CDR3 sequences; around 94% are singletons. Sequences were obtained from CD8+ T cells from PBMCs. The source of these receptors is a human donor with Susac syndrome.

The J gene is TRBJ2-1, the V gene TRBV9; a weak D match, TRBD1 (6 bases). Trimming shortened V by 3 bases and J by 8 bases, and 12 bases separated the two germline ends. From germline, CDR1 is SGDLS and CDR2 YYNGEE. The CDR3 consists of 13 residues. As DNA, the CDR3 is TGTGCCAGCAGCGCATACAGGGTAGATGAGCAGTTCTTC. Protein sequence: CASSAYRVDEQFF.

The chain recombines TRBV20-1 with TRBJ2-1, with 9 bases identical to TRBD2. Germline CDR1 reads DFQATT; CDR2 reads SNEGSKA (reference sequence). The CDR3 is 17 amino acids. V gave up 0 bases and J gave up 2 bases; unmatched junction bases: 8. The CDR3 spells CSARDLVLAGAYNEQFF. The CDR3 DNA reads as TGCAGTGCTAGAGATCTTGTGTTAGCGGGGGCCTACAATGAGCAGTTCTTC.

The rearrangement uses TRBV12-3 or TRBV12-4 and TRBJ1-5; D unresolved. The V and J ends lost 2 bases and 5 bases respectively, with 4 bases between them. The CDR3 is 12 residues long. CDR3 sequence (DNA): TGTGCCAGCAGTTTATCTCATCAGCCCCAGCATTTT. This translates into CASSLSHQPQHF.

This clonotype occurred once. The chain is built from TRBV20-1 and TRBJ1-2; 9 nucleotides align to TRBD1. This CDR3 has 15 amino acids. Trimming removed 6 bases from V and 5 bases from J; junction bases left unmatched: 13. Germline V CDR1 and CDR2: DFQATT, SNEGSKA (reference sequence). This CDR3 is CSAAEPGQGPYGYTF. In DNA form, the CDR3 reads TGCAGTGCGGCTGAACCGGGACAGGGTCCTTATGGCTACACCTTC.

The CDR3 here is CASSPWVTGQGRETQYF. Written as DNA, the CDR3 is TGTGCCAGCAGTCCCTGGGTAACAGGACAGGGAAGGGAGACCCAGTACTTC. The chain couples TRBV28 to TRBJ2-5; TRBD1 agrees at 8 bases. The CDR3 is 17 amino acids. The germline CDR1 and CDR2 sequences are MDHEN and SYDVKM. V trimming: 5 bases; J trimming: 5 bases; junction bases outside the gene matches: 16. The full variable domain, with the rest looked up from reference TRBV28 and TRBJ2-5, is DVKVTQSSRYLVKRTGEKVFLECVQDMDHENMFWYRQDPGLGLRLIYFSYDVKMKEKGDIPEGYSVSREKKERFSLILESASTNQTSMYLCASSPWVTGQGRETQYFGPGTRLLVL.

The V and J genes are TRBV6-5 and TRBJ2-6; D is uncertain. The CDR3 runs to 15 residues. Germline values: CDR1 MNHEY, CDR2 SVGAGI. V lost 0 bases and J 0 bases, leaving 3 bases between the germline ends. In nucleotides, the CDR3 is TGTGCCAGCAGTTACTCTTCCTCTGGGGCCAACGTCCTGACTTTC. This encodes CASSYSSSGANVLTF.

CDR3 coding DNA: TGTGCCAGCAGCTTAGTAACGGATTCAGGCCCCCAGCATTTT. Translating gives CASSLVTDSGPQHF. The J gene is TRBJ1-5, the V gene TRBV11-2, with D unresolved. This CDR3 has 14 residues. Germline V gene data show CDR1 as SGHAT and CDR2 as FQNNGV. The ends were cut back, 1 base at V and 10 bases at J, with 14 bases in the middle.

V gene TRBV11-2 combines with J gene TRBJ2-6, with TRBD1 matching 12 bases. Germline CDR1 reads SGHAT; CDR2 reads FQNNGV. CDR3 length: 18 amino acids. With V trimmed by 1 base and J by 4 bases, 5 bases remained unmatched. The chain's CDR3 is CASSLAGTGGKGANVLTF. The CDR3 DNA is TGTGCCAGCAGCTTAGCCGGGACAGGGGGCAAGGGGGCCAACGTCCTGACTTTC.

V is TRBV4-1 and J is TRBJ1-2; the D gene is possibly TRBD1 (6 bases). Trimming shortened V by 4 bases and J by 6 bases, and 15 bases separated the two germline ends. Per germline, CDR1 MGHRA and CDR2 YSYEKL. The CDR3 loop spans 14 amino acids. The CDR3 is CASSRTRDNDGYTF. For the CDR3, the DNA is TGCGCCAGCAGCCGTACCCGGGACAACGATGGCTACACCTTC.

The V and J genes are TRBV30 and TRBJ2-1; D remains unclear. This CDR3 region has 11 residues. V lost 2 bases and J 7 bases, leaving 6 bases between the germline ends. The germline V gene has CDR1 GTSNPN and CDR2 SVGIG (reference sequence). This chain's CDR3 is CAWSNGNEQFF. The CDR3 DNA sequence: TGTGCCTGGAGTAACGGGAATGAGCAGTTCTTC.

The chain joins TRBV5-4 to TRBJ2-1; 9 bases line up with TRBD2. V was pared by 4 bases and J by 3 bases, with 8 bases of the junction left unmatched. Looked up from germline, CDR1 is SGHNT and CDR2 is YYREEE (reference sequence). This CDR3 contains 16 residues. The CDR3 spells CASSPPGAGGYNEQFF. The CDR3 DNA sequence: TGTGCCAGCAGCCCTCCGGGAGCGGGGGGCTACAATGAGCAGTTCTTC.

The rearrangement joins TRBV25-1 to TRBJ2-7; 9 positions match TRBD1. Germline V lookup: CDR1 MGHDK, CDR2 SYGVNS. V lost 3 bases to trimming and J lost 6 bases; unmatched junction nucleotides: 12. CDR3 length equals 16 residues. The CDR3 DNA reads TGTGCCAGCAGTGATCCGCGACCGGGACAGGGAGGCGAGCAGTACTTC. Amino acids: CASSDPRPGQGGEQYF.

The chain carries TRBV7-9 and TRBJ2-7, with TRBD1 matching over 10 bases. V gave up 5 bases and J gave up 4 bases; unmatched junction bases: 5. From germline, CDR1 is SEHNR and CDR2 FQNEAQ (reference sequence). The CDR3 contains 14 residues. This CDR3 reads CASSPPGQGYEQYF. In nucleotides, the CDR3 is TGTGCCAGCAGCCCTCCGGGACAGGGGTACGAGCAGTACTTC.

The chain has TRBV15 and TRBJ2-1; either TRBD1 or TRBD2 may fit D (5 bases each). From germline, CDR1 is LNHNV and CDR2 YYDKDF (reference sequence). The CDR3 has 18 amino acids. V lost 5 bases to trimming and J lost 9 bases, with 29 bases between them. The CDR3 region has the DNA TGTGCCACCAGCGGACCCCCCGGGACGGAAGCCCTCTACGGTGAGCAGTTCTTC. Its protein is CATSGPPGTEALYGEQFF.

The chain combines TRBV15 with TRBJ2-7; 8 bases fit TRBD1. V lost 0 bases, J lost 10 bases, and 11 bases stayed unmatched. The CDR3 consists of 15 residues. Germline values: CDR1 LNHNV, CDR2 YYDKDF (reference sequence). CDR3 nucleotides: TGTGCCACCAGCAGAGATCTGGGGACAGGTATCAAACAGTACTTC. Translated: CATSRDLGTGIKQYF.

This clonotype was counted only a few times. The chain joins TRBV4-1 to TRBJ2-7, with D hard to call. Germline CDR1 reads MGHRA; CDR2 reads YSYEKL. Trimming took off 0 bases at V and 6 bases at J, with 6 bases between the two ends. The CDR3 length is 12 residues. The CDR3 sequence: CASSQDSFEQYF. The CDR3 region has the DNA TGCGCCAGCAGCCAAGATTCATTCGAGCAGTACTTC.

V is TRBV2 and J is TRBJ2-1; D may be TRBD1 or TRBD2 (6 bases each). Germline V gene sequence: CDR1 SNHLY, CDR2 FYNNEI. The CDR3 sequence is 14 residues long. V gave up 1 base and J gave up 7 bases, with 11 bases separating them. The CDR3 spells CASSEGQGRNEQFF. The CDR3 DNA reads as TGTGCCAGCAGTGAAGGGCAGGGGAGGAATGAGCAGTTCTTC.

The V gene is TRBV20-1, the J gene TRBJ1-1; D remains ambiguous. The CDR3 extends over 11 amino acids. Per the germline V gene, CDR1 is DFQATT and CDR2 is SNEGSKA (reference sequence). V was shortened by 8 bases and J by 4 bases, with 11 bases between the two germline ends. CDR3 in DNA: TGCAGTCGAGGAGGGCTCACTGAAGCTTTCTTT. Translated: CSRGGLTEAFF.

V gene TRBV13 combines with J gene TRBJ2-1; D ambiguous. CDR3 length: 11 residues. V was clipped by 5 bases and J by 5 bases, with 4 bases between them. Germline V gene data show CDR1 as PRHDT and CDR2 as FYEKMQ (reference sequence). CDR3 loop: CASSTNNEQFF. The DNA for the CDR3 is TGTGCCAGCAGCACTAACAATGAGCAGTTCTTC.

CDR3 in amino acids: CASSPPGTSGLQETQYF. The CDR3 coding sequence is TGTGCCAGCAGTCCCCCCGGGACTAGCGGGCTTCAAGAGACCCAGTACTTC. The chain joins TRBV6-1 to TRBJ2-5; 12 nucleotides agree with TRBD2. CDR3 length equals 17 residues. The V segment lost 5 bases and the J segment 2 bases; nucleotides outside the gene matches: 9. The germline V gene encodes CDR1 MNHNS and CDR2 SASEGT.

The rearrangement uses TRBV5-4 and TRBJ2-3; TRBD2 agrees at 12 bases. The CDR3 consists of 16 residues. The V gene's germline CDR1 is SGHNT and CDR2 YYREEE (reference sequence). V was pared by 4 bases and J by 5 bases, with 8 bases of the junction left unmatched. The CDR3 DNA reads as TGTGCCAGCAGCAACTCTCCGGGACTAGCGGGAGATACGCAGTATTTT. Encoded protein: CASSNSPGLAGDTQYF.

The chain uses TRBV6-1 and TRBJ2-1, with D possibly TRBD2 on 6 matching bases. V was cut by 4 bases and J by 9 bases, with 10 bases left in between. CDR1 is MNHNS and CDR2 is SASEGT in the germline V gene. This CDR3 spans 12 amino acids. CDR3 residues: CASSGLVGEQFF. The CDR3 coding sequence is TGTGCCAGCAGTGGACTAGTTGGTGAGCAGTTCTTC.

This chain joins TRBV4-3 and TRBJ2-5; no firm D call. Per the germline V gene, CDR1 is LGHNA and CDR2 is YSLEER. Trimming stripped 0 bases from V and 5 bases from J, with 13 bases between. The CDR3 runs 15 residues. The CDR3 DNA sequence: TGCGCCAGCAGCCAAGATACAGAGGCCGGGGAGACCCAGTACTTC. Amino acids: CASSQDTEAGETQYF.

This rearrangement joins TRBV15 to TRBJ1-2, with 8 bases identical to TRBD1. Germline loops: CDR1 LNHNV, CDR2 YYDKDF (reference sequence). The CDR3 extends over 13 amino acids. The junction had 3 bases not matched to a gene; V was cut back by 5 bases and J by 4 bases. For the CDR3, the DNA is TGTGCCACCAGCGTCGGGACAGGCTATGGCTACACCTTC. It is translated as CATSVGTGYGYTF. Full variable domain (outside the CDR3, taken from reference TRBV15 and TRBJ1-2): DAMVIQNPRYQVTQFGKPVTLSCSQTLNHNVMYWYQQKSSQAPKLLFHYYDKDFNNEADTPDNFQSRRPNTSFCFLDIRSPGLGDTAMYLCATSVGTGYGYTFGSGTRLTVV.

The genes are TRBV25-1 and TRBJ2-2; 11 nucleotides match TRBD2. The germline V gene encodes CDR1 MGHDK and CDR2 SYGVNS. J lost 4 bases, V lost 4 bases, and 2 bases had no gene match. The CDR3 is made up of 15 amino acids. Here the CDR3 reads CASSVSGGATGELFF. Written as DNA, the CDR3 is TGTGCCAGCAGTGTTAGCGGGGGGGCCACCGGGGAGCTGTTTTTT. The full variable domain, in which reference TRBV25-1 and TRBJ2-2 provide the parts outside the CDR3, is EADIYQTPRYLVIGTGKKITLECSQTMGHDKMYWYQQDPGMELHLIHYSYGVNSTEKGDLSSESTVSRIRTEHFPLTLESARPSHTSQYLCASSVSGGATGELFFGEGSRLTVL.

The chain employs TRBV2 and TRBJ1-2; tentative D call: TRBD1 (5 bases). The CDR3 consists of 15 residues. V lost 1 base and J 4 bases, leaving 13 bases between the germline ends. CDR1 SNHLY and CDR2 FYNNEI come from the germline V gene. This CDR3 reads CASSEEGRVGYGYTF. The CDR3 coding sequence is TGTGCCAGCAGTGAAGAGGGCAGGGTTGGCTATGGCTACACCTTC.

This rearrangement joins TRBV4-2 to TRBJ1-1; no clear D. The CDR3 runs 11 residues. CDR1 is LGHNA and CDR2 is YNFKEQ in the germline V gene. The germline V and J ends were trimmed by 2 bases and 6 bases, with 4 bases remaining between them. The CDR3 nucleotides read TGTGCCAGCAGCCAAACTTCTGAAGCTTTCTTT. It is translated as CASSQTSEAFF.

This rearrangement joins TRBV29-1 to TRBJ2-3; 9 bases match TRBD2. CDR1 is SQVTM and CDR2 is ANQGSEA in the germline V gene. The CDR3 runs to 12 residues. Unmatched junction bases numbered 8, after V lost 5 bases and J lost 11 bases. For the CDR3, the DNA is TGCAGCGTTCATTTGGTGCGGGGGGGGCAGTATTTT. Protein: CSVHLVRGGQYF.